This T cell receptor beta chain was captured by sequencing in a study of blood T cell repertoires in COVID-19. At the level of the study: COVID-19 samples, acute and convalescent, were from the United States, Italy and Spain. The analysed material was cDNA or gDNA that came from T cells, B-cell-depleted T cells, or PBMCs.

How the authors handled the data: Amplification of reference gene primers was used by the study to estimate nucleated cell counts. The table came from immunoSEQ multiplex PCR; TCRdb's copy has only in-frame clones and leaves some out. D and trimming come from the DNA, and the V and J calls and clone size come from that table. Of approximately 180,000 clones detected, under 90% appear once; the ten largest clones hold 18%. Trimming took off 2 bases at V and 4 bases at J, with 15 bases between the two ends. CDR3 length: 16 amino acids. The germline gives CDR1 MNHEY, CDR2 SVGEGT. This clone showed up just once.

The specimen was peripheral blood. The source is a person aged 70 to 80 with COVID-19, enrolled during active disease. This chain joins TRBV6-2 or TRBV6-3 and TRBJ1-5, with D possibly matching TRBD1 (5 bases). CDR3 sequence reads: CASSYASGKLNQPQHF. The CDR3 nucleotides read TGTGCCAGCAGTTACGCGTCAGGGAAGCTAAATCAGCCCCAGCATTTT.